A selection of T cell receptor beta chains follows, all from one sample in a study of blood T cell repertoires in COVID-19. The data were produced by immunoSEQ multiplex PCR, yet TCRdb's version contains in-frame clones alone and is incomplete. In the table there are more than 20,000 clones, approximately 86% of which are singletons. Sequencing input: peripheral blood. The receptors originated from a man over 45 with active COVID-19. CDR3s include the opening cysteine and the closing phenylalanine or tryptophan. D genes are given only for firm matches. The listing skips clone size in some rows; elsewhere it reads once, few, many or a size class.

>TRBV6-5|NA|TRBJ2-5|NA
CASGRAEGPGTQYF
TGTGCCAGCGGAAGAGCGGAGGGCCCAGGGACCCAGTACTTC
>TRBV3-1/TRBV3-2|TRBD1|TRBJ2-7|NA
CASSHGQGANYEQYF
TGTGCCAGCAGCCACGGACAGGGGGCTAACTACGAGCAGTACTTC
>TRBV5-1|TRBD1|TRBJ2-6|NA
CASSLQGTGANVLTF
TGCGCCAGCAGCTTACAGGGGACTGGGGCCAACGTCCTGACTTTC
>TRBV9|TRBD1|TRBJ2-7|NA
CASSVGGGSEQYF
TGTGCCAGCAGCGTAGGAGGGGGCTCCGAGCAGTACTTC
>TRBV3-1/TRBV3-2|NA|TRBJ2-7|NA
CASSHSVTPFRQYF
TGTGCCAGCAGCCATAGCGTTACCCCTTTTCGGCAGTACTTC
>TRBV7-9|TRBD2|TRBJ2-2|NA
CASSLGGTSWSGELFF
TGTGCCAGCAGCTTAGGAGGGACTAGTTGGTCCGGGGAGCTGTTTTTT
>TRBV5-6|TRBD2|TRBJ2-7|NA
CASSFAQGLAGYEQYF
TGTGCCAGCAGTTTCGCCCAGGGACTAGCAGGATACGAGCAGTACTTC
>TRBV6-2/TRBV6-3|NA|TRBJ2-1|NA
CASSYGGGGSYNEQFF
TGTGCCAGCAGTTACGGGGGCGGGGGCTCCTACAATGAGCAGTTCTTC
>TRBV20-1|TRBD1|TRBJ1-2|NA
CSSSEGAGYTF
TGCAGTTCAAGCGAGGGGGCTGGCTACACCTTC
>TRBV11-2|NA|TRBJ2-5|medium-sized
CASSANYETQYF
TGTGCCAGCAGCGCCAACTACGAGACCCAGTACTTC
>TRBV19|TRBD1|TRBJ2-7|NA
CASSTGTGTYEQYF
TGTGCCAGTAGTACCGGGACAGGGACCTACGAGCAGTACTTC
>TRBV6-5|NA|TRBJ1-3|NA
CASTSRGSGNTIYF
TGTGCCAGCACTTCTAGGGGTTCTGGAAACACCATATATTTT
>TRBV25-1|NA|TRBJ1-4|NA
CASSGRARSNEKLFF
TGTGCCAGCAGTGGCAGGGCGAGGTCTAATGAAAAACTGTTTTTT
>TRBV19|NA|TRBJ2-5|NA
CATPGPQETQYF
TGTGCCACCCCAGGGCCCCAAGAGACCCAGTACTTC
>TRBV19|TRBD1|TRBJ2-5|few
CASANSRGDRSPETQYF
TGTGCCAGTGCAAACTCTAGGGGGGACAGGTCGCCGGAGACCCAGTACTTC
>TRBV10-1|TRBD2|TRBJ2-7|NA
CASSRETSGRPYEQYF
TGCGCCAGCAGCAGGGAGACTAGCGGGAGACCCTACGAGCAGTACTTC
>TRBV7-8|TRBD1|TRBJ1-2|NA
CASSLAGRTGEGYTF
TGTGCCAGCAGCTTAGCGGGTCGGACAGGGGAGGGCTACACCTTC
>TRBV3-1/TRBV3-2|NA|TRBJ1-2|NA
CASSQGFRGAGTLANYGYTF
TGTGCCAGCAGCCAAGGATTTCGGGGGGCTGGAACTTTAGCTAACTATGGCTACACCTTC
>TRBV20-1|NA|TRBJ1-2|few
CSANRVGGYTF
TGCAGTGCCAACAGGGTTGGGGGCTACACCTTC
>TRBV7-2|TRBD1|TRBJ1-2|NA
CASSMGQGDGYTF
TGTGCCAGCAGCATGGGACAGGGGGATGGCTACACCTTC
>TRBV5-6|TRBD2|TRBJ2-1|once
CASSFLRVAGYNEQFF
TGTGCCAGCAGCTTCCTCCGGGTAGCGGGATACAATGAGCAGTTCTTC
>TRBV18|TRBD2|TRBJ2-7|NA
CASSPLMAGDKDEQYF
TGTGCCAGCTCACCGCTTATGGCGGGAGATAAGGACGAGCAGTACTTC
>TRBV24-1|NA|TRBJ2-2|NA
CATSAPGRISGELFF
TGTGCCACCAGTGCCCCAGGGAGGATCTCCGGGGAGCTGTTTTTT
>TRBV28|TRBD2|TRBJ2-7|NA
CASSRDREGPIGHEQYF
TGTGCCAGCAGTAGAGATCGGGAGGGCCCGATCGGACACGAGCAGTACTTC
>TRBV6-5|TRBD1|TRBJ2-7|NA
CASSYSQGASGQYF
TGTGCCAGCAGTTACAGTCAGGGGGCGAGTGGGCAGTACTTC
>TRBV19|NA|TRBJ1-5|NA
CATADTYNQPQHF
TGTGCCACAGCCGACACATACAATCAGCCCCAGCATTTT
>TRBV4-3|NA|TRBJ2-3|NA
CASSLGLRADTQYF
TGCGCCAGCAGCCTTGGACTAAGGGCAGATACGCAGTATTTT
>TRBV18|TRBD1|TRBJ2-1|once
CASSPRTGGFYNEQFF
TGTGCCAGCTCACCACGGACAGGGGGTTTCTACAATGAGCAGTTCTTC
>TRBV5-3|TRBD1|TRBJ2-5|NA
CARSSEDRGALETQYF
TGTGCCAGAAGCTCCGAAGACAGGGGGGCCTTGGAGACCCAGTACTTC
>TRBV5-1|NA|TRBJ2-1|NA
CASSLAGGGHEQFF
TGCGCCAGCAGCTTGGCGGGCGGGGGCCATGAGCAGTTCTTC
>TRBV7-2|TRBD1|TRBJ2-7|NA
CASSPRTGSDEQYF
TGTGCCAGCAGCCCGCGGACAGGGTCTGACGAGCAGTACTTC
>TRBV11-1|NA|TRBJ2-7|NA
CASSSFDEQYF
TGTGCCAGCAGCTCTTTCGACGAGCAGTACTTC
>TRBV4-1|TRBD1|TRBJ1-1|NA
CASSQPDRAGTEAFF
TGCGCCAGCAGCCAACCGGACAGGGCCGGGACTGAAGCTTTCTTT
>TRBV4-2|NA|TRBJ2-5|NA
CASSQNLYIRGYETQYF
TGTGCCAGCAGCCAAAACCTCTACATCCGAGGGTATGAGACCCAGTACTTC
>TRBV7-2|NA|TRBJ2-6|NA
CASSLQGTGANVLTF
TGTGCCAGCAGCTTACAGGGGACTGGGGCCAACGTCCTGACTTTC
>TRBV19|TRBD1|TRBJ2-2|NA
CASSSRDRGIAGELFF
TGTGCCAGTAGTAGCCGGGACAGGGGGATTGCCGGGGAGCTGTTTTTT
>TRBV6-2/TRBV6-3|TRBD1|TRBJ2-3|NA
CASSYPHGTGLPDTQYF
TGTGCCAGCAGTTACCCCCACGGGACAGGGCTCCCAGATACGCAGTATTTT
>TRBV7-9|TRBD1|TRBJ1-2|NA
CASSLGTGNYGYTF
TGTGCCAGCAGCTTAGGGACAGGGAACTATGGCTACACCTTC
>TRBV12-3/TRBV12-4|TRBD1|TRBJ1-2|NA
CASRKTGVGGYTF
TGTGCCAGCAGGAAGACAGGGGTGGGTGGCTACACCTTC
>TRBV15|NA|TRBJ1-2|NA
CATSSGISVGYTF
TGTGCCACCAGCAGTGGTATTTCGGTGGGCTACACCTTC
>TRBV6-5|NA|TRBJ1-6|NA
CASSPQDSYNSPLHF
TGTGCCAGCAGTCCCCAGGACAGCTATAATTCACCCCTCCACTTT
>TRBV7-2|TRBD1|TRBJ1-2|once
CASSSPPTGNYGYTF
TGTGCCAGCAGCTCGCCTCCGACAGGGAACTATGGCTACACCTTC
>TRBV10-3|TRBD2|TRBJ2-3|NA
CAISEGTSGRIDTQYF
TGTGCCATCAGTGAGGGGACTAGCGGGAGAATAGATACGCAGTATTTT